The 14 T cell receptor beta chains reported below all come from one sample, sequenced in a study of shared clonotypes between healthy human individuals. Only CD45RO-negative cells positively selected for CCR7 counted as naive CD8 cells, so terminally differentiated effector memory CD45RA+ cells were excluded. Only in-frame clones appear in the TCRdb table, and some are missing; sequencing was by immunoSEQ multiplex PCR. This table has about 2.1 million clones, around 93% appearing once. Sequencing was done on a sample of naive CD8+ T cells from PBMCs. Receptor source: a man younger than 30 in good health. Some clones in this sample may be carry-over from other donors' samples.

The V gene is TRBV5-6, the J gene TRBJ2-7, with 8 bases lining up with TRBD2. The CDR3 is made up of 15 amino acids. The V gene end was trimmed by 3 bases and the J gene end by 6 bases; junction bases not matched to a gene: 11. CDR1 is SGHDT and CDR2 is YYEEEE in the germline V gene. In DNA form, the CDR3 reads TGTGCCAGCAGCTCGGGAGGGCCGGTCGGCGGCGAGCAGTACTTC. It translates to CASSSGGPVGGEQYF.

The genes are TRBV9 and TRBJ1-3, with 7 bases fitting TRBD1. The V gene's germline CDR1 is SGDLS and CDR2 YYNGEE. This CDR3 has 15 amino acids. Trimming took 0 bases from V and 4 from J; bases not matched to a gene: 4. CDR3 nucleotides: TGTGCCAGCAGCGTAGGAAGGGGGCTCGGAAACACCATATATTTT. Translated: CASSVGRGLGNTIYF.

The sample holds one count of this clone. This sequence joins TRBV7-3 and TRBJ1-1, with TRBD1 matching 8 bases. The CDR3 loop spans 15 amino acids. Germline loops: CDR1 SGHTA, CDR2 FQGTGA. J lost 1 base, V lost 6 bases, and 7 bases had no gene match. CDR3 amino acids: CASRAQGTGNTEAFF. CDR3 sequence (DNA): TGTGCCAGCAGGGCACAGGGGACAGGGAACACTGAAGCTTTCTTT.

Comment on this clone: This same CDR3 is encoded by further DNA sequences in the sample. This chain's CDR3 is CASSFGGPYEQYF. The CDR3 DNA sequence: TGTGCCAGCAGCTTCGGGGGGCCTTACGAGCAGTACTTC. The rearrangement links TRBV5-5 to TRBJ2-7, with a weak D call TRBD2 (7 bases). The length of the CDR3 is 13 residues. The germline V and J ends were trimmed by 2 bases and 4 bases, with 10 bases remaining between them. Germline V lookup: CDR1 SGHKS, CDR2 YYEKEE (reference sequence).

The chain combines TRBV5-6 with TRBJ2-2, with D unresolved. The CDR3 loop spans 12 amino acids. The germline V gene encodes CDR1 SGHDT and CDR2 YYEEEE. The V and J ends lost 4 bases and 8 bases respectively, with 9 bases between them. CDR3 region: CASSPSRGELFF. The DNA of the CDR3 is TGTGCCAGCAGCCCTAGTCGGGGGGAGCTGTTTTTT.

For the CDR3, the DNA is TGTGCCAGCAGACCGGGACAGGGGGCCAATCAGCCCCAGCATTTT. Protein sequence: CASRPGQGANQPQHF. The genes are TRBV27 and TRBJ1-5; 12 positions match TRBD1. Per germline, CDR1 MNHEY and CDR2 SMNVEV (reference sequence). The CDR3 runs to 15 residues. The V gene end was trimmed by 6 bases and the J gene end by 3 bases; junction bases not matched to a gene: 3.

The chain recombines TRBV5-3 with TRBJ1-2, with D possibly TRBD1 on 5 matching bases. TRBV5-3 is identified as an open reading frame with a role that is uncertain. V lost 0 bases and J lost 5, with 11 bases in between. The CDR3 length is 14 residues. This CDR3 reads CARSLASGLYGYTF. CDR3 in DNA: TGTGCCAGAAGCTTGGCTTCAGGGTTGTATGGCTACACCTTC.

This chain joins TRBV9 and TRBJ2-2; tentatively, D is TRBD2 (6 bases). The CDR3 runs to 13 residues. The V end lost 6 bases, the J end lost 5 bases, and 11 bases lay between the germline ends. CDR1 and CDR2 (germline): SGDLS, YYNGEE. The CDR3 DNA reads TGTGCCAGCACTGAGGCGGGGACCGGGGAGCTGTTTTTT. It encodes CASTEAGTGELFF.

This clone occurred once. The chain links TRBV5-4 to TRBJ2-7; no clear D gene. V was trimmed by 5 bases and J by 2 bases, leaving 11 bases between them. The CDR3 runs 13 residues. From germline, CDR1 is SGHNT and CDR2 YYREEE (reference sequence). The CDR3: CASSLSGAYEQYF. In DNA form, the CDR3 reads TGTGCCAGCAGTTTGTCAGGCGCCTACGAGCAGTACTTC.

The chain carries TRBV19 and TRBJ1-1, with D maybe TRBD1 (6 bases). Germline CDR1 LNHDA, CDR2 SQIVND (reference sequence). V lost 7 bases and J 5 bases, leaving 17 bases between the germline ends. The CDR3 contains 14 residues. CDR3 nucleotides: TGTGCCAGTATCCCCCGGGGGGCAGGGACTGAAGCTTTCTTT. Protein: CASIPRGAGTEAFF.

The V and J genes are TRBV30 and TRBJ2-7, with D possibly being TRBD1 or TRBD2 (5 bases each). Trimming removed 1 base from V and 4 bases from J, with 14 bases in between. The germline gives CDR1 GTSNPN, CDR2 SVGIG (reference sequence). The CDR3 has 14 residues. CDR3 region: CAWSDSGTLYEQYF. The CDR3 DNA reads as TGTGCCTGGAGTGATTCAGGGACCCTATACGAGCAGTACTTC.

The V and J genes are TRBV27 and TRBJ1-1, with a tentative D call TRBD1 (5 bases). Germline lookup yields CDR1 MNHEY and CDR2 SMNVEV (reference sequence). The CDR3 consists of 14 residues. Trimming took 6 bases from V and 6 from J, leaving 17 bases between them. The CDR3 region has the DNA TGTGCCAGCAGCCACCCAGGGAAATTTGCTGAAGCTTTCTTT. This codes for CASSHPGKFAEAFF.

This chain connects TRBV6-6 to TRBJ2-2, with 8 nucleotides matching TRBD1. The CDR3 totals 14 residues. In germline, CDR1 is MNHNY, CDR2 SVGAGI (reference sequence). V lost 6 bases, J lost 6 bases, and 6 bases stayed unmatched. CDR3 sequence (DNA): TGTGCCAGCAGCCCGCCAGGGGGCGCCGGGGAGCTGTTTTTT. The encoded protein is CASSPPGGAGELFF.

This clone was seen a handful of times. The V call is TRBV7-9, the J call TRBJ1-1; D call uncertain. V lost 4 bases to trimming and J lost 7 bases, with 13 bases between them. The CDR3 consists of 13 residues. The germline gives CDR1 SEHNR, CDR2 FQNEAQ (reference sequence). DNA of the CDR3: TGTGCCAGCAGCTCCCCCGACAAGAGTGAAGCTTTCTTT. It translates to CASSSPDKSEAFF. Full variable domain (outside the CDR3, taken from reference TRBV7-9 and TRBJ1-1): DTGVSQNPRHKITKRGQNVTFRCDPISEHNRLYWYRQTLGQGPEFLTYFQNEAQLEKSRLLSDRFSAERPKGSFSTLEIQRTEQGDSAMYLCASSSPDKSEAFFGQGTRLTVV.